The next 22 T cell receptor beta chains were all read from a single sample in a study of blood T cell repertoires in COVID-19 (dated by TCRdb to 2019 to 2021). Receptor libraries were prepared by the immunoSEQ multiplex PCR assay. The table comes from immuneACCESS by way of TCRdb, which keeps in-frame sequences with V and J called. Part of the clones is missing from these tables; in studies checked, under half for an unresolved V gene and the rest for unknown reasons. Recorded for this sample are 170,000 or so clones; roughly 85% of them occurred a single time. Around 24% of the sample is held by the ten biggest clonotypes. The sample was peripheral blood. Receptors were obtained from a woman in her 70s with acute or convalescent COVID-19.

This sequence joins TRBV2 and TRBJ2-7; D gene ambiguous. V lost 5 bases and J lost 0, with 11 bases in between. The CDR3 totals 14 residues. Germline CDR1 reads SNHLY; CDR2 reads FYNNEI. CDR3 in DNA: TGTGCCAGCAGTCCTACCACGAGCTCCTACGAGCAGTACTTC. Protein: CASSPTTSSYEQYF.

The chain joins TRBV12-2 to TRBJ1-5; the D call TRBD1 from the table was never checked on the DNA. TRBV12-2 is tagged as a pseudogene. This CDR3 comprises 17 residues. CDR3 DNA sequence: TGTGCAAGTCGCCACAGCGACAGTAGAGTTAGCAATCAGCCCCAGCATTTT. It is translated as CASRHSDSRVSNQPQHF.

This clone came up once. V is TRBV7-9 and J is TRBJ2-7; D is unclear. From germline, CDR1 is SEHNR and CDR2 FQNEAQ (reference sequence). This CDR3 has 15 amino acids. V was clipped by 2 bases and J by 0 bases, with 11 bases between them. The CDR3 protein is CASSLRTISSYEQYF. CDR3 bases: TGTGCCAGCAGCTTAAGAACAATTTCCTCCTACGAGCAGTACTTC.

The CDR3 spells CASSQERLAAGDEQFF. CDR3 nucleotide sequence: TGTGCCAGCAGTCAGGAAAGACTAGCGGCAGGGGATGAGCAGTTCTTC. V and J are TRBV2 and TRBJ2-1, with 9 nucleotides matching TRBD2. The CDR3 consists of 16 residues. Per the germline V gene, CDR1 is SNHLY and CDR2 is FYNNEI. The junction had 13 bases not matched to a gene; V was cut back by 5 bases and J by 8 bases.

Here the CDR3 reads CASGPASGRRVSYEQYF. CDR3 DNA sequence: TGTGCCAGCGGTCCCGCTAGCGGGAGAAGAGTCTCCTACGAGCAGTACTTC. The V call is TRBV2, the J call TRBJ2-7, with 10 bases fitting TRBD2. This CDR3 has 17 amino acids. V shed 8 bases, J shed 0 bases, and the junction held 13 bases outside the gene matches. CDR1 is SNHLY and CDR2 is FYNNEI in the germline V gene.

This clone has only a few counts. CDR3 DNA sequence: TGTGCCAGCAGCCAAGATATCGTTCAGCCCCAGCATTTT. Translating it yields CASSQDIVQPQHF. The chain uses TRBV4-2 and TRBJ1-5, with D unclear. The CDR3 consists of 13 residues. V lost 0 bases to trimming and J lost 6 bases, with 6 bases between them. The V gene's germline CDR1 is LGHNA and CDR2 YNFKEQ.

CDR3 loop: CASSFRTSGRLETQYF. The CDR3 DNA is TGTGCCAGCAGCTTTCGTACTAGCGGGAGATTAGAGACCCAGTACTTC. This chain uses TRBV7-8 with TRBJ2-5, with TRBD2 matching 11 bases. With 3 bases clipped from V and 4 bases from J, the junction kept 7 bases outside the gene matches. CDR1 and CDR2 from the germline V gene are SGHVS and FQNEAQ. This CDR3 is 16 amino acids long.

The genes are TRBV12-3 or TRBV12-4 and TRBJ2-3; D gene uncertain. This CDR3 has 13 amino acids. Trimming stripped 5 bases from V and 4 bases from J, with 10 bases between. Here the CDR3 reads CASSRRSSDTQYF. In DNA, the CDR3 is TGTGCCAGCAGTCGTCGTAGCTCAGATACGCAGTATTTT.

The chain is built from TRBV2 and TRBJ2-1; 10 nucleotides agree with TRBD2. There are 15 residues in the CDR3. V gave up 6 bases and J gave up 5 bases; unmatched junction bases: 7. Per germline, CDR1 SNHLY and CDR2 FYNNEI. The CDR3 reads CASRSGLAVNNEQFF. The CDR3 region has the DNA TGTGCCAGCAGATCCGGACTAGCGGTGAACAATGAGCAGTTCTTC.

The rearrangement joins TRBV7-2 to TRBJ2-5, with TRBD2 matching 8 bases. Germline V gene lookup returns CDR1 SGHTA and CDR2 FQGNSA. The CDR3 is made up of 14 amino acids. Trimming took 0 bases from V and 5 from J; bases not matched to a gene: 2. This CDR3 reads CASSLAGGGETQYF. For the CDR3, the DNA is TGTGCCAGCAGCTTAGCGGGCGGGGGGGAGACCCAGTACTTC.

This clone was seen only a few times. The gene calls are TRBV7-3 and TRBJ2-5; TRBD2 is a possible D gene (6 bases). The CDR3 sequence is 15 residues long. V was pared by 1 base and J by 4 bases, with 13 bases between. CDR1 and CDR2 from the germline V gene are SGHTA and FQGTGA. The CDR3 sequence is CASSLNPHGGETQYF. In DNA form, the CDR3 reads TGTGCCAGCAGCTTAAATCCACACGGGGGAGAGACCCAGTACTTC.

The chain links TRBV2 to TRBJ1-3; no definite D call. Trimming took off 1 base at V and 0 bases at J, with 7 bases between the two ends. The CDR3 is 15 amino acids. The germline gives CDR1 SNHLY, CDR2 FYNNEI. CDR3 sequence reads: CASSEGSFSGNTIYF. The DNA of the CDR3 is TGTGCCAGCAGTGAAGGGAGTTTCTCTGGAAACACCATATATTTT.

The V and J genes are TRBV12-3 or TRBV12-4 and TRBJ1-3; the D is unclear. Trimming pared 6 bases from V and 0 bases from J, leaving 6 bases between. The CDR3 runs to 13 residues. CDR3 nucleotide sequence: TGTGCCAGCAGCAAGAGCTCTGGAAACACCATATATTTT. Residues: CASSKSSGNTIYF.

The rearrangement links TRBV5-6 to TRBJ1-5; no clear D gene. The CDR3 is 14 amino acids. Germline CDR1 SGHDT, CDR2 YYEEEE. V was trimmed by 0 bases and J by 6 bases, leaving 10 bases between them. CDR3 bases: TGTGCCAGCAGCTTGGGTATCGAGAGTCAGCCCCAGCATTTT. Translated, it gives CASSLGIESQPQHF.

For this clone: At one end, the junction sequence differs from germline, possibly due to a read error. The V call is TRBV19, the J call TRBJ2-3; 7 bases are a match to TRBD2. The CDR3 spans 13 residues. CDR1 and CDR2 from the germline V gene are LNHDA and SQIVND (reference sequence). The CDR3 DNA sequence: TGTGCCACCACCCACCCGACGGGGGGTTTCATACATTTT. Its translation is CATTHPTGGFIHF.

This sequence joins TRBV12-3 or TRBV12-4 and TRBJ1-1; D remains ambiguous. The CDR3 contains 13 residues. V was cut by 3 bases and J by 3 bases, with 8 bases left in between. CDR3 sequence reads: CASSFSADTEAFF. CDR3 bases: TGTGCCAGCAGTTTTTCAGCGGACACTGAAGCTTTCTTT.

The chain couples TRBV5-4 to TRBJ2-7; 12 bases agree with TRBD2. Trimming removed 5 bases from V and 1 base from J; junction bases left unmatched: 10. This CDR3 has 17 residues. CDR1 and CDR2 (germline): SGHNT, YYREEE (reference sequence). CDR3 region: CASSEEGTSGQSYEQYF. The CDR3 DNA reads TGTGCCAGCAGTGAGGAGGGGACTAGCGGGCAGTCCTACGAGCAGTACTTC.

The V and J genes are TRBV5-6 and TRBJ2-3; weak D call: TRBD1 (5 bases). Trimming removed 0 bases at V and 2 bases at J, with 7 bases between. Germline V gene data show CDR1 as SGHDT and CDR2 as YYEEEE. This CDR3 is built from 14 residues. DNA for the CDR3: TGTGCCAGCAGCTTGGGACAGATCACAGATACGCAGTATTTT. Translated: CASSLGQITDTQYF.

The chain is built from TRBV7-2 and TRBJ2-7; 9 nucleotides match TRBD2. CDR3 size: 18 residues. V dropped 1 base and J dropped 1; count of bases not matched to a gene: 11. In germline, CDR1 is SGHTA, CDR2 FQGNSA. The CDR3 DNA follows: TGTGCCAGCAGCTTAGTGAGGTTAGCGGGAGCCTCGTCCTACGAGCAGTACTTC. Its translation is CASSLVRLAGASSYEQYF.

The chain carries TRBV6-6 and TRBJ2-7; 8 bases line up with TRBD1. The CDR3 runs 14 residues. Germline V gene lookup returns CDR1 MNHNY and CDR2 SVGAGI (reference sequence). J lost 4 bases, V lost 2 bases, and 4 bases had no gene match. In nucleotides, the CDR3 is TGTGCCAGCAGTTACGTCAGGGGGCCGTACGAGCAGTACTTC. This translates into CASSYVRGPYEQYF.

The chain recombines TRBV29-1 with TRBJ2-3, with unresolved D. V shed 0 bases and J shed 2 bases, with 12 bases lying between them. The CDR3 is 15 amino acids. Germline V gene sequence: CDR1 SQVTM, CDR2 ANQGSEA. CDR3 DNA sequence: TGCAGCGTTGAAGACGACTCCCGTCCCACAGATACGCAGTATTTT. It is translated as CSVEDDSRPTDTQYF.

V and J are TRBV24-1 and TRBJ2-5; 10 nucleotides align to TRBD1. The CDR3 has 16 residues. J gave up 0 bases and V 5 bases, and 5 bases lay outside the gene matches. CDR1 and CDR2 from the germline V gene are KGHDR and SFDVKD. In nucleotides, the CDR3 is TGTGCCACCAGTGGTGTGGACAGGGGGTACCAAGAGACCCAGTACTTC. Amino acids: CATSGVDRGYQETQYF.